This T cell receptor (beta chain) was recorded in a study of blood T cell repertoires in COVID-19. Study-level information: The United States, Italy and Spain provided the acute and convalescent COVID-19 samples.

In the 2 weeks before study entry, exposed participants met a COVID-19 case, which was PCR-confirmed or clinician-diagnosed. This CDR3 spans 16 amino acids. Germline loops: CDR1 SGHRS, CDR2 YFSETQ. Trimming shortened V by 1 base and J by 4 bases, and 15 bases separated the two germline ends. How the authors handled the data: From reference gene primer amplification, estimates of nucleated cell counts were derived. Sequenced by immunoSEQ multiplex PCR; TCRdb stores in-frame clones only, minus some. V and J calls plus clone size are reproduced from that table; the DNA served to infer D and trimming. The sample has more than 200,000 clones, 88% seen once; the top ten hold about 4%.

This clonotype originated in a woman between 25 and 40 years old who had been exposed to COVID-19. Sequencing was done on a sample of PBMCs or T cells enriched from blood (not recorded which). The J gene is TRBJ2-1, the V gene TRBV5-1; D may be TRBD1 (6 bases). The CDR3, as DNA: TGCGCCAGCAGCTTGTTCCAGGGGTCGAGGTACAATGAGCAGTTCTTC. Its translation: CASSLFQGSRYNEQFF.